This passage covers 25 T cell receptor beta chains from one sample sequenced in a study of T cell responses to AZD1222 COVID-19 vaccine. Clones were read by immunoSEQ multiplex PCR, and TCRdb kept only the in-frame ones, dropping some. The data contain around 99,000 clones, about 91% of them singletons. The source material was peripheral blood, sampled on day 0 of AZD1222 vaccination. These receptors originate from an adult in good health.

DNA for the CDR3: TGCAGTGCAACCATAGCGCGTGAGCAGTTCTTC. It translates to CSATIAREQFF. This chain uses TRBV20-1 with TRBJ2-1, with D possibly being TRBD2 (5 bases). The germline V gene has CDR1 DFQATT and CDR2 SNEGSKA (reference sequence). Trimming stripped 6 bases from V and 9 bases from J, with 12 bases between. CDR3 size: 11 residues.

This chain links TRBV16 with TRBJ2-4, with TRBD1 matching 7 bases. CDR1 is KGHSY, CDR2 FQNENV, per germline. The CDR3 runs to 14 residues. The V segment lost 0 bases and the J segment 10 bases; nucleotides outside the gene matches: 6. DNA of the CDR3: TGTGCCAGCAGCCAATCGACAGGGCCCGTTATTCAGTACTTC. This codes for CASSQSTGPVIQYF.

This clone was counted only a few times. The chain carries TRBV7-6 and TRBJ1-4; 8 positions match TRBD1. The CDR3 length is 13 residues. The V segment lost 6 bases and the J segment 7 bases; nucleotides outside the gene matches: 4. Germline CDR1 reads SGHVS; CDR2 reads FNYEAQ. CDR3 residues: CASRRTGSEKLFF. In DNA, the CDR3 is TGTGCCAGCAGGCGGACAGGGAGTGAAAAACTGTTTTTT.

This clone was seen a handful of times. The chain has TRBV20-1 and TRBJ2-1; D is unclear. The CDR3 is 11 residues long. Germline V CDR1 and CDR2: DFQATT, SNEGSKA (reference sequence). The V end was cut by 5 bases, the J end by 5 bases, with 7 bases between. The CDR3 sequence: CSAPDDNEQFF. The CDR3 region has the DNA TGCAGTGCTCCGGACGACAATGAGCAGTTCTTC.

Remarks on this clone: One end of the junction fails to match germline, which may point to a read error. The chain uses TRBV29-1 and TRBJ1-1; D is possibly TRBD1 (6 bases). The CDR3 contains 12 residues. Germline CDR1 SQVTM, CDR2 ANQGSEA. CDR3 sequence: CSVVRGATVAFF. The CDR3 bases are TGCAGCGTTGTTAGGGGGGCGACTGTAGCTTTCTTT. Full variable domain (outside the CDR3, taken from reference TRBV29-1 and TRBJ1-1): SAVISQKPSRDICQRGTSLTIQCQVDSQVTMMFWYRQQPGQSLTLIATANQGSEATYESGFVIDKFPISRPNLTFSTLTVSNMSPEDSSIYLCSVVRGATVAFFGQGTRLTVV.

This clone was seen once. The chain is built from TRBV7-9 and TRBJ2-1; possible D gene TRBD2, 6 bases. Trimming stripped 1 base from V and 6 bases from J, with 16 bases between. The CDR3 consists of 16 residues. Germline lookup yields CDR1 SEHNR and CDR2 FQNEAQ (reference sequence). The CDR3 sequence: CASSLVFGGGGNEQFF. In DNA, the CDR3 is TGTGCCAGCAGCTTAGTTTTCGGGGGAGGAGGCAATGAGCAGTTCTTC.

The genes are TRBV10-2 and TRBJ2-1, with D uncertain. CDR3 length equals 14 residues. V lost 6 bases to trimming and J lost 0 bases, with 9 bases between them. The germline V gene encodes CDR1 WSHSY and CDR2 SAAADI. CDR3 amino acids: CASRDRNSYNEQFF. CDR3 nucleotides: TGCGCCAGCAGGGACCGTAACTCCTACAATGAGCAGTTCTTC.

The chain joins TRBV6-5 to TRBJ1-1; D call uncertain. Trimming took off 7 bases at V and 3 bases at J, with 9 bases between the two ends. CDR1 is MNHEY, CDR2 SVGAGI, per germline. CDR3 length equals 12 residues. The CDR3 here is CASTSRDTEAFF. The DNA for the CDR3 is TGTGCCAGCACTTCGAGGGACACTGAAGCTTTCTTT.

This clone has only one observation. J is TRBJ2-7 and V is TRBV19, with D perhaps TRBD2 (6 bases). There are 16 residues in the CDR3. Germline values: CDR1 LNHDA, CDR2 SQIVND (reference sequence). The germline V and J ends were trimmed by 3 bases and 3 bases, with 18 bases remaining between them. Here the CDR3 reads CASSMQTRGYYYEQYF. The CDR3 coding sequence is TGTGCCAGTAGTATGCAGACCCGGGGGTACTACTACGAGCAGTACTTC.

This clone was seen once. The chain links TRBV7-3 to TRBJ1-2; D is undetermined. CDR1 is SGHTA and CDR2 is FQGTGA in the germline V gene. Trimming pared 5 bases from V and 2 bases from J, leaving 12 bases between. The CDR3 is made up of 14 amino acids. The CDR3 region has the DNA TGTGCCAGCAGCCCCGGGCTCTCCAACTATGGCTACACCTTC. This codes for CASSPGLSNYGYTF.

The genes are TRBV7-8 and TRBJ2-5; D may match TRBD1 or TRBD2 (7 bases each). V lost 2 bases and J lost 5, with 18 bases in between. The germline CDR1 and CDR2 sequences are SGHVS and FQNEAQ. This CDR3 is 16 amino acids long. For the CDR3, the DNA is TGTGCCAGCAGCTTACTCCCCGGGCAGGGGGGGGAGACCCAGTACTTC. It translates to CASSLLPGQGGETQYF. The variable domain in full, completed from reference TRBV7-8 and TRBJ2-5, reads GAGVSQSPRYKVAKRGQDVALRCDPISGHVSLFWYQQALGQGPEFLTYFQNEAQLDKSGLPSDRFFAERPEGSVSTLKIQRTQQEDSAVYLCASSLLPGQGGETQYFGPGTRLLVL.

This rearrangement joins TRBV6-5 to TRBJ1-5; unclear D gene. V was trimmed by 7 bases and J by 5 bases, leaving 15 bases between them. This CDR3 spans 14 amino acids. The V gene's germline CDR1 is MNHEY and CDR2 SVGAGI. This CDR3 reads CASTRAAADQPQHF. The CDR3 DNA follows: TGTGCCAGCACTAGAGCGGCAGCCGATCAGCCCCAGCATTTT.

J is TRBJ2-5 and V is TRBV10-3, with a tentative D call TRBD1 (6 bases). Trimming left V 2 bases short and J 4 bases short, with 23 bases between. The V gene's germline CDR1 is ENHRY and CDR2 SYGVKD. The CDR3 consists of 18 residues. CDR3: CAISEGGPLPLPRETQYF. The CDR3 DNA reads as TGTGCCATCAGTGAGGGGGGCCCCCTCCCCCTGCCAAGAGAGACCCAGTACTTC.

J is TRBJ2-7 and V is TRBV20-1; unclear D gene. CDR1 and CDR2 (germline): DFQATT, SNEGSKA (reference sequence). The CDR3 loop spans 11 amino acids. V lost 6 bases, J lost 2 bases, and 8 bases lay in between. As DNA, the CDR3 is TGCAGTGCGAGATCCCCCTACGAGCAGTACTTC. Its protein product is CSARSPYEQYF.

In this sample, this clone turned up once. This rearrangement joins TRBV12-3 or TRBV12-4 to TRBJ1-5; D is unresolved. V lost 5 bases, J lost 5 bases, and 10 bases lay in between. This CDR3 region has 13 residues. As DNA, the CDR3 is TGTGCCAGCAGTCTGAGAGAAGATCAGCCCCAGCATTTT. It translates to CASSLREDQPQHF.

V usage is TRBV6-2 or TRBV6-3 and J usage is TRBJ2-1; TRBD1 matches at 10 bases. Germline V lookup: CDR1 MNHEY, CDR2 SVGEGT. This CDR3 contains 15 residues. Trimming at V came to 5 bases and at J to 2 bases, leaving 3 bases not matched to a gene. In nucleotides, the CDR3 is TGTGCCAGCAGTCGGACAGGGGGACCCTACAATGAGCAGTTCTTC. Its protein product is CASSRTGGPYNEQFF.

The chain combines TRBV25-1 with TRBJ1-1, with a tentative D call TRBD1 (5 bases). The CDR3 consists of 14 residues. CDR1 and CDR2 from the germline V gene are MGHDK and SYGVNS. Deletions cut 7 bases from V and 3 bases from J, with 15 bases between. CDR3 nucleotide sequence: TGTGCCAGCACTTCCCCCGCGGGGCACACTGAAGCTTTCTTT. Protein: CASTSPAGHTEAFF.

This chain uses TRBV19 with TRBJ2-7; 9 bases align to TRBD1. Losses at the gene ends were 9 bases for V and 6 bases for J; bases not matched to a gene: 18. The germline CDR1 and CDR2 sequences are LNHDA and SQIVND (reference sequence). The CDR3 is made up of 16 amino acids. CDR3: CASSRGTGSFIVEQYF. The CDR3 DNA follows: TGTGCCAGCAGTCGCGGGACAGGGAGTTTCATAGTCGAGCAGTACTTC. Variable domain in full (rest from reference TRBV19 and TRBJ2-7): DGGITQSPKYLFRKEGQNVTLSCEQNLNHDAMYWYRQDPGQGLRLIYYSQIVNDFQKGDIAEGYSVSREKKESFPLTVTSAQKNPTAFYLCASSRGTGSFIVEQYFGPGTRLTVT.

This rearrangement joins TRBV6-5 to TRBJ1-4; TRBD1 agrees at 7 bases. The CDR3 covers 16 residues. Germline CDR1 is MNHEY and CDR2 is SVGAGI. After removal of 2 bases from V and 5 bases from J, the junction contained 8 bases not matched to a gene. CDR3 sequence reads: CASSYPTGQQNEKLFF. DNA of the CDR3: TGTGCCAGCAGTTACCCAACGGGACAGCAAAATGAAAAACTGTTTTTT.

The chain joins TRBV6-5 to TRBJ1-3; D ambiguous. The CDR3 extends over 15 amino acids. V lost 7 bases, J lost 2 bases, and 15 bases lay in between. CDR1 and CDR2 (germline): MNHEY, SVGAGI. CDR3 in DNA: TGTGCCAGCACGGACGTTTGGGGAACTGGAAACACCATATATTTT. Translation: CASTDVWGTGNTIYF.

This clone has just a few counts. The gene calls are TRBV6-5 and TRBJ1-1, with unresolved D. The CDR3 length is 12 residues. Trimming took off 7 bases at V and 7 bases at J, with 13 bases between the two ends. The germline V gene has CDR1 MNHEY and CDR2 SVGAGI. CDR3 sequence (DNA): TGTGCCAGCATCTTAGGGATGGGTGAAGCTTTCTTT. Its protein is CASILGMGEAFF.

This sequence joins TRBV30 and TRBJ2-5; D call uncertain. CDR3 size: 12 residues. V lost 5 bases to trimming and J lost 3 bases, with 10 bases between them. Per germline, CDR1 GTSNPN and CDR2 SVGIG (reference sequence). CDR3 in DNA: TGTGCCTGGCGCCGGGTGGAAGAGACCCAGTACTTC. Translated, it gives CAWRRVEETQYF.

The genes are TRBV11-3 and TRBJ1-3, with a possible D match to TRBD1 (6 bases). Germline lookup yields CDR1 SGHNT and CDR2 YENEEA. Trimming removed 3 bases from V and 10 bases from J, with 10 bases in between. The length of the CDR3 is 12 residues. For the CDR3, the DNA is TGTGCCAGCAGCTTCCAAGGGGGGACCATATATTTT. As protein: CASSFQGGTIYF.

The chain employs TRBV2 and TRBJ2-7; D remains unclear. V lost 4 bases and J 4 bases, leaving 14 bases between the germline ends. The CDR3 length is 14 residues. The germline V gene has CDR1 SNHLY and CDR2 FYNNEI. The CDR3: CASSVTGLGYEQYF. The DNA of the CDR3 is TGTGCCAGCAGTGTGACCGGATTGGGGTACGAGCAGTACTTC.

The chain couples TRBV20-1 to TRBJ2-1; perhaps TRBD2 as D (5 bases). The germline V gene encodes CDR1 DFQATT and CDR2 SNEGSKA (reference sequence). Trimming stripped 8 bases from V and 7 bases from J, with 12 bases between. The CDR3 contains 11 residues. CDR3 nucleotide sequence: TGCAGTACGGGGTACACGAATGAGCAGTTCTTC. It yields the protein CSTGYTNEQFF.